The 11 T cell receptor beta chains reported below all come from one sample, sequenced in a study of OX40 agonist ivuxolimab in advanced cancers. The method was immunoSEQ multiplex PCR; TCRdb's version includes in-frame clones alone and lacks a portion of them. In the table there are 12,000 or so clones, roughly two thirds of which are singletons. Source: CD4+ or CD8+ T cells sorted from blood, taken in a trial of the OX40 agonist ivuxolimab. Every receptor here comes from an adult with an advanced solid tumor such as melanoma, head and neck, liver or kidney cancer.

V gene TRBV5-1 combines with J gene TRBJ2-1, with 10 bases that match TRBD2. From germline, CDR1 is SGHRS and CDR2 YFSETQ. This CDR3 contains 15 residues. V lost 4 bases and J lost 8; bases outside the gene matches: 9. CDR3 in amino acids: CASSRSGGPLDEQFF. The CDR3 coding sequence is TGCGCCAGCAGCCGTAGCGGGGGGCCCCTCGATGAGCAGTTCTTC.

This clone has only a few counts. The chain employs TRBV2 and TRBJ2-7, with D perhaps being TRBD1 or TRBD2 (6 bases each). In germline, CDR1 is SNHLY, CDR2 FYNNEI. The CDR3 loop spans 14 amino acids. V was shortened by 6 bases and J by 0 bases, with 12 bases between the two germline ends. In DNA form, the CDR3 reads TGTGCCAGCAGCGGACAGACTAGCTCCTACGAGCAGTACTTC. It translates to CASSGQTSSYEQYF.

This clone was seen just once. The chain combines TRBV7-8 with TRBJ2-7; D may be TRBD1 or TRBD2 (6 bases each). From germline, CDR1 is SGHVS and CDR2 FQNEAQ. Deletions cut 4 bases from V and 2 bases from J, with 15 bases between. This CDR3 has 15 residues. CDR3: CASSSGGGGTYEQYF. CDR3 bases: TGTGCCAGCAGCTCCGGTGGAGGGGGGACCTACGAGCAGTACTTC.

V usage is TRBV9 and J usage is TRBJ1-5; D not certain. The germline CDR1 and CDR2 sequences are SGDLS and YYNGEE. V was trimmed by 1 base and J by 5 bases, leaving 34 bases between them. The length of the CDR3 is 22 residues. The CDR3 sequence: CASSVFAPTPDGQVKEDQPQHF. The DNA for the CDR3 is TGTGCCAGCAGCGTATTCGCCCCCACCCCGGACGGCCAGGTTAAGGAGGATCAGCCCCAGCATTTT.

The J gene is TRBJ2-2, the V gene TRBV6-5, with TRBD2 identical over 7 bases. The CDR3 contains 13 residues. Germline CDR1 MNHEY, CDR2 SVGAGI. Trimming cost V 2 bases and J 6 bases; bases outside gene matches: 0. CDR3 protein: CASSYGGAGELFF. The CDR3 DNA reads TGTGCCAGCAGTTACGGGGGGGCCGGGGAGCTGTTTTTT.

This clone appeared a few times. The chain links TRBV7-9 to TRBJ2-4; the D gene is possibly TRBD2 (5 bases). V lost 5 bases and J 3 bases, leaving 14 bases between the germline ends. The CDR3 totals 15 residues. Germline V CDR1 and CDR2: SEHNR, FQNEAQ (reference sequence). The CDR3 sequence: CASSKADGFKNIQYF. CDR3 nucleotide sequence: TGTGCCAGCAGCAAAGCGGACGGTTTCAAAAACATTCAGTACTTC.

The CDR3, as DNA: TGTGCCAGTAGTATTATGGCGGGGGCTAGCAATCAGCCCCAGCATTTT. Amino acids: CASSIMAGASNQPQHF. The genes are TRBV19 and TRBJ1-5, with D possibly matching TRBD1 (6 bases). V was trimmed by 3 bases and J by 0 bases, leaving 12 bases between them. This CDR3 has 16 residues. Per the germline V gene, CDR1 is LNHDA and CDR2 is SQIVND (reference sequence).

By share of the sample, this clone is large. The rearrangement links TRBV27 to TRBJ2-7; D gene unclear. V lost 3 bases to trimming and J lost 0 bases, with 6 bases between them. The CDR3 sequence is 13 residues long. Germline CDR1 MNHEY, CDR2 SMNVEV (reference sequence). Here the CDR3 reads CASSLADSYEQYF. CDR3 bases: TGTGCCAGCAGTTTGGCAGACTCCTACGAGCAGTACTTC.

This clone counts as large (0.1 to 1%). This chain joins TRBV19 and TRBJ2-1; a weak D match, TRBD2 (5 bases). Trimming cost V 3 bases and J 3 bases, with 9 bases left between them. Germline V CDR1 and CDR2: LNHDA, SQIVND (reference sequence). This CDR3 spans 14 amino acids. DNA for the CDR3: TGTGCCAGTAGTATGAGGGCTTTCTACAATGAGCAGTTCTTC. It codes for CASSMRAFYNEQFF.

The chain recombines TRBV5-6 with TRBJ2-5; D is uncertain. V dropped 0 bases and J dropped 2 bases, with 5 bases sitting between them. From germline, CDR1 is SGHDT and CDR2 YYEEEE. This CDR3 has 13 amino acids. DNA of the CDR3: TGTGCCAGCAGCTTGGGACAACAAGAGACCCAGTACTTC. This encodes CASSLGQQETQYF. The variable domain in full, with the rest retrieved from reference TRBV5-6 and TRBJ2-5, is DAGVTQSPTHLIKTRGQQVTLRCSPKSGHDTVSWYQQALGQGPQFIFQYYEEEERQRGNFPDRFSGHQFPNYSSELNVNALLLGDSALYLCASSLGQQETQYFGPGTRLLVL.

V usage is TRBV6-6 and J usage is TRBJ2-1; perhaps TRBD2 as D (6 bases). The CDR3 loop spans 15 amino acids. Trimming took off 7 bases at V and 8 bases at J, with 21 bases between the two ends. Germline-derived CDR1 and CDR2 are MNHNY and SVGAGI (reference sequence). The CDR3 loop reads CASNHRGGRYDEQFF. The CDR3, as DNA: TGTGCCAGCAACCATCGGGGAGGCCGGTACGATGAGCAGTTCTTC.